This TCR beta chain was obtained from a study of graft-versus-host responses after intestinal transplantation. In its sample, this clone was seen once. Its antigen is currently unknown. General study results and limits: High graft-versus-host to host-versus-graft clonal ratios were found in allografts of patients who had graft-donor T cell macrochimerism. Among recipient marrow samples, GvH clones were found; some appeared first in ileum or blood.

Germline V gene lookup returns CDR1 MDHEN and CDR2 SYDVKM. V lost 2 bases, J lost 4 bases, and 18 bases lay in between. The CDR3 spans 16 residues. Using immunoSEQ multiplex PCR, the repertoire was profiled, and TCRdb retains in-frame clones only, with some absent. There are approximately 99,000 clones in the sample; around 91% occur only once, and roughly 0.2% lies in the top ten. This chain uses TRBV28 with TRBJ2-7; D unclear. This sequence was found in a human donor who was the organ donor for an intestinal transplant. Sample: unstimulated CD4+ T cells sorted from spleen or lymph node cells, taken before transplant. The CDR3 nucleotides are TGTGCCAGCAGTTTAGTCCTGACGAGACTTTCTTACGAGCAGTACTTC. Translated, it gives CASSLVLTRLSYEQYF.